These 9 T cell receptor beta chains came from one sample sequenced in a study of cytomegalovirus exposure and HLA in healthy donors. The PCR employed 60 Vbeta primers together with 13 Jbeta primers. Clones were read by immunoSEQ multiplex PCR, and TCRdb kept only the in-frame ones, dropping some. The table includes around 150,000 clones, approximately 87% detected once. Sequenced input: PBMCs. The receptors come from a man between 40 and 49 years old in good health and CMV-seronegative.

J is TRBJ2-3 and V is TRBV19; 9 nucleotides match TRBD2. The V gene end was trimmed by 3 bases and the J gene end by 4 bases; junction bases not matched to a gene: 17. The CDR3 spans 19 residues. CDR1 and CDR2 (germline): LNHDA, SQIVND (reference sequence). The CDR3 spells CASSIRGSRGSGSPDTQYF. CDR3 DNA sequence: TGTGCCAGTAGTATTCGGGGATCAAGGGGTAGCGGGAGCCCAGATACGCAGTATTTT.

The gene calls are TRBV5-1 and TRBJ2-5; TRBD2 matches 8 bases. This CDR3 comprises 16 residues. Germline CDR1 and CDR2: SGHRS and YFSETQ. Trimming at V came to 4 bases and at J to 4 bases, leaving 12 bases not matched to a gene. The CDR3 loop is CASSAGGGSARETQYF. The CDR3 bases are TGCGCCAGCAGCGCTGGCGGGGGGTCAGCAAGAGAGACCCAGTACTTC.

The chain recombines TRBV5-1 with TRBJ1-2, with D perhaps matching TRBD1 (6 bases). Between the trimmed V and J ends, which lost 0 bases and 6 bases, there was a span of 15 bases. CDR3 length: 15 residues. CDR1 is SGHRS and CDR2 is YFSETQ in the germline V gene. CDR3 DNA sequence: TGCGCCAGCAGCTTGGCGGCAGGGACAAACGATGGCTACACCTTC. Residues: CASSLAAGTNDGYTF.

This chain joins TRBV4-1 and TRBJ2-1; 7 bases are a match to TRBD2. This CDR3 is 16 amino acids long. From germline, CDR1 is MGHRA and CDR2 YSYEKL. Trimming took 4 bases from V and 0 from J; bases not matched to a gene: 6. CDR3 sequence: CASSLVAGPSYNEQFF. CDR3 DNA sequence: TGCGCCAGCAGCCTTGTAGCGGGTCCCTCCTACAATGAGCAGTTCTTC.

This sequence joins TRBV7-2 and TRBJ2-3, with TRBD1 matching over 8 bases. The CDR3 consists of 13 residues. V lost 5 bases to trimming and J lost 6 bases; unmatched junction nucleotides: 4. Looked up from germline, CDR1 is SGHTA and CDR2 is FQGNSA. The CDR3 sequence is CASSPQGADTQYF. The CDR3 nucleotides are TGTGCCAGCAGCCCTCAGGGGGCCGATACGCAGTATTTT.

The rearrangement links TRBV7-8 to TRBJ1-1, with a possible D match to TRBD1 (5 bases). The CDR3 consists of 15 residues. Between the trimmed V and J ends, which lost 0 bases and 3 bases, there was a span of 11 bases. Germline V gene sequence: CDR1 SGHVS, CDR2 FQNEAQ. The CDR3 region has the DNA TGTGCCAGCAGCTTAGCTAGACAGTTTGACACTGAAGCTTTCTTT. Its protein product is CASSLARQFDTEAFF.

The CDR3 nucleotides read TGTGCCAGCAGTTGGACAGCGAACTATGGCTACACCTTC. This gives the protein CASSWTANYGYTF. The J gene is TRBJ1-2, the V gene TRBV28; a possible D gene is TRBD1 (6 bases). Trimming took 4 bases from V and 2 from J, leaving 8 bases between them. Germline CDR1 MDHEN, CDR2 SYDVKM. There are 13 residues in the CDR3.

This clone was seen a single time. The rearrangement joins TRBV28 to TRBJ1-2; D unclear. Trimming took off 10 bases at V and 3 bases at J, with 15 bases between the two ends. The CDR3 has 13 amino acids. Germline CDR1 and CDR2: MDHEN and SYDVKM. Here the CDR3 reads CATGKEGYYGYTF. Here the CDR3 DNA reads TGTGCCACCGGAAAGGAGGGTTACTATGGCTACACCTTC.

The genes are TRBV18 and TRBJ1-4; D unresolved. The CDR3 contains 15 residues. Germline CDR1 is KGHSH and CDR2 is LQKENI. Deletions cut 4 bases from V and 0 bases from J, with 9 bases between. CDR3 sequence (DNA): TGTGCCAGCTCACGAGTACTCTCAACTAATGAAAAACTGTTTTTT. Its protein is CASSRVLSTNEKLFF.